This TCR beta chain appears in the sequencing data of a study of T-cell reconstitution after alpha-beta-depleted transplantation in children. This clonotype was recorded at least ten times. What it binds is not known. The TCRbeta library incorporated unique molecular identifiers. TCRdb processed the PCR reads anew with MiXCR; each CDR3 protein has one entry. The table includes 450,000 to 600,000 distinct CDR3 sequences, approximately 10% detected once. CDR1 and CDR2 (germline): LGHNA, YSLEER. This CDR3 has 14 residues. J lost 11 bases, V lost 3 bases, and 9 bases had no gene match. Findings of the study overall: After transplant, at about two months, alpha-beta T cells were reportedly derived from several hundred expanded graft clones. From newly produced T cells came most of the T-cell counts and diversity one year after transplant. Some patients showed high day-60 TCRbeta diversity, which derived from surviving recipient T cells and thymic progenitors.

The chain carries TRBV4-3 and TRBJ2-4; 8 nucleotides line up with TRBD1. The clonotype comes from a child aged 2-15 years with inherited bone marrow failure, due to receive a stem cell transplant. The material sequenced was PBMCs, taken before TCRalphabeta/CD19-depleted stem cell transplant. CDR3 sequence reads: CASSHEGPGGVQYF. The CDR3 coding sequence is TGCGCCAGCAGCCACGAAGGGCCAGGGGGCGTTCAGTACTTC.